One and the same sample provided the 11 T cell receptor beta chains below, sequenced in a study of blood T cell repertoires in COVID-19. Sequencing was performed with immunoSEQ multiplex PCR; in TCRdb, only in-frame clones are kept and a portion is missing. In the table there are 100,000 to 150,000 clones, roughly 84% of which are singletons. The sequencing input was peripheral blood. Receptor source: a woman in her twenties or thirties who had recovered from COVID-19.

The chain employs TRBV5-1 and TRBJ1-1, with unresolved D. The CDR3 is 15 residues long. CDR1 is SGHRS, CDR2 YFSETQ, per germline. With 3 bases removed from V and 1 base from J, the gap between germline ends came to 13 bases. Here the CDR3 reads CASSSDISGNTEAFF. The CDR3 DNA sequence: TGCGCCAGCAGCTCTGACATCTCCGGGAACACTGAAGCTTTCTTT.

This chain joins TRBV5-1 and TRBJ2-4; TRBD1 matches at 8 bases. Germline values: CDR1 SGHRS, CDR2 YFSETQ. This CDR3 has 16 residues. The V gene end was trimmed by 0 bases and the J gene end by 2 bases; junction bases not matched to a gene: 4. CDR3: CASSLAGTGPKNIQYF. The DNA of the CDR3 is TGCGCCAGCAGCTTGGCCGGGACAGGCCCCAAAAACATTCAGTACTTC. Full variable domain (rest looked up from reference TRBV5-1 and TRBJ2-4): KAGVTQTPRYLIKTRGQQVTLSCSPISGHRSVSWYQQTPGQGLQFLFEYFSETQRNKGNFPGRFSGRQFSNSRSEMNVSTLELGDSALYLCASSLAGTGPKNIQYFGAGTRLSVL.

V is TRBV5-8 and J is TRBJ1-4; maybe TRBD1 (5 bases). V lost 0 bases and J 2 bases, leaving 8 bases between the germline ends. Germline V lookup: CDR1 SGHTS, CDR2 YDEGEE. This CDR3 is 15 amino acids long. The CDR3: CASSLETATNEKLFF. The DNA for the CDR3 is TGTGCCAGCAGCTTGGAGACAGCGACTAATGAAAAACTGTTTTTT.

The rearrangement joins TRBV5-1 to TRBJ1-4; a weak D match, TRBD1 (5 bases). This CDR3 has 13 amino acids. Looked up from germline, CDR1 is SGHRS and CDR2 is YFSETQ. Trimming left V 6 bases short and J 5 bases short, with 11 bases between. The CDR3 coding sequence is TGCGCCAGCACGGACACCTACAATGAAAAACTGTTTTTT. It is translated as CASTDTYNEKLFF.

This sequence joins TRBV9 and TRBJ2-1; TRBD2 aligns across 15 bases. This CDR3 is 17 amino acids long. V was pared by 4 bases and J by 2 bases, with 4 bases of the junction left unmatched. In germline, CDR1 is SGDLS, CDR2 YYNGEE. The CDR3 region is CASSPRTSGRAYNEQFF. The CDR3 DNA reads as TGTGCCAGCAGCCCCCGGACTAGCGGGAGGGCCTACAATGAGCAGTTCTTC.

The chain carries TRBV19 and TRBJ2-1; 14 nucleotides align to TRBD2. Germline CDR1 LNHDA, CDR2 SQIVND (reference sequence). J lost 0 bases, V lost 7 bases, and 2 bases had no gene match. The CDR3 runs 16 residues. CDR3 DNA sequence: TGTGCCAGTACCGGGACTAGCGGGAGCTCCTACAATGAGCAGTTCTTC. Amino acids: CASTGTSGSSYNEQFF.

V and J are TRBV7-2 and TRBJ1-2, with D unresolved. Germline-derived CDR1 and CDR2 are SGHTA and FQGNSA. The CDR3 length is 15 residues. V lost 0 bases, J lost 8 bases, and 16 bases lay in between. The CDR3 DNA is TGTGCCAGCAGCTTAGCCTTCATTCCGGGGAACGGCTACACCTTC. Translation gives CASSLAFIPGNGYTF.

CDR3 nucleotides: TGTGCCAGCATTCGGGACAGGGGCGGTCAGCCCCAGCATTTT. Translation gives CASIRDRGGQPQHF. V gene TRBV2 combines with J gene TRBJ1-5; 10 positions match TRBD1. The CDR3 runs to 14 residues. CDR1 and CDR2 (germline): SNHLY, FYNNEI. The V segment lost 7 bases and the J segment 6 bases; nucleotides outside the gene matches: 6.

This chain connects TRBV6-6 to TRBJ2-1; D gene unclear. Trimming shortened V by 2 bases and J by 6 bases, and 5 bases separated the two germline ends. The length of the CDR3 is 12 residues. CDR1 is MNHNY and CDR2 is SVGAGI in the germline V gene (reference sequence). The CDR3 loop is CASSYNLNEQFF. The DNA of the CDR3 is TGTGCCAGCAGTTACAATCTCAATGAGCAGTTCTTC.

CDR3 nucleotide sequence: TGCGCCAGCAGCCTGGGACAGGGTAACACTGAAGCTTTCTTT. Translated: CASSLGQGNTEAFF. The chain couples TRBV4-1 to TRBJ1-1; 9 bases are a match to TRBD1. This CDR3 has 14 residues. V gave up 4 bases and J gave up 2 bases; unmatched junction bases: 2. Germline assignment: CDR1 MGHRA and CDR2 YSYEKL.

The CDR3 protein is CASGSRNMNTEAFF. The CDR3 DNA is TGTGCCAGCGGGAGCAGGAATATGAACACTGAAGCTTTCTTT. The chain recombines TRBV2 with TRBJ1-1; D gene ambiguous. Germline CDR1 reads SNHLY; CDR2 reads FYNNEI. This CDR3 comprises 14 residues. V was shortened by 8 bases and J by 0 bases, with 13 bases between the two germline ends.